This is a list of T cell receptor beta chains from one sample in a study of monozygotic twins with cystic fibrosis. The method was immunoSEQ multiplex PCR; TCRdb's version includes in-frame clones alone and lacks a portion of them. Here the sample spans about 9,500 clones, 98% being singletons. Sequences were obtained from blood. The receptors were gathered from a girl aged 2 to 9 with cystic fibrosis. The CDR3 runs from the conserved cysteine through the conserved F or W. D genes are given only for firm matches.

D gene: NA
V gene: TRBV4-2
J gene: TRBJ2-7
CDR3 protein: CASSQDRPYEQYF

D gene: NA
V gene: TRBV7-8
J gene: TRBJ2-5
CDR3 protein: CASRSTEGSLETQYF

D gene: TRBD1
V gene: TRBV28
J gene: TRBJ1-2
CDR3 protein: CASSWGIPGTGYGYTF

D gene: TRBD2
V gene: TRBV5-1
J gene: TRBJ2-5
CDR3 protein: CASSLGASGLQETQYF

D gene: TRBD1
V gene: TRBV6-1
J gene: TRBJ1-1
CDR3 protein: CASSGYRGVGTEAFF

D gene: NA
V gene: TRBV25-1
J gene: TRBJ2-7
CDR3 protein: CASIGGSSYEQYF

D gene: NA
V gene: TRBV4-1
J gene: TRBJ2-2
CDR3 protein: CASSQWSGELFF

D gene: NA
V gene: TRBV2
J gene: TRBJ2-2
CDR3 protein: CASSPRDLNTGELFF

D gene: TRBD2
V gene: TRBV28
J gene: TRBJ2-7
CDR3 protein: CASTRLAGGRDEQYF

D gene: NA
V gene: TRBV5-1
J gene: TRBJ2-3
CDR3 protein: CASSPPGQISTDTQYF

D gene: NA
V gene: TRBV7-9
J gene: TRBJ1-3
CDR3 protein: CASSLGQSGDNTIYF

D gene: TRBD1
V gene: TRBV28
J gene: TRBJ2-5
CDR3 protein: CASNSGGGWETQYF

D gene: NA
V gene: TRBV21-1
J gene: TRBJ1-5
CDR3 protein: CASSKGDWTGEGNQPQHF

D gene: NA
V gene: TRBV15
J gene: TRBJ2-7
CDR3 protein: CATSRDPGSPYEQYF

D gene: NA
V gene: TRBV28
J gene: TRBJ1-1
CDR3 protein: CASSLSVRGLNTEAFF

D gene: TRBD1
V gene: TRBV6-1
J gene: TRBJ1-5
CDR3 protein: CASSWDRGRSQPQHF

D gene: NA
V gene: TRBV2
J gene: TRBJ2-7
CDR3 protein: CASRVTAYEQYF

D gene: TRBD1
V gene: TRBV7-2
J gene: TRBJ1-1
CDR3 protein: CASSLGGQGLWVSF

D gene: TRBD2
V gene: TRBV27
J gene: TRBJ2-7
CDR3 protein: CASSAGLTTYEQYF

D gene: NA
V gene: TRBV19
J gene: TRBJ1-4
CDR3 protein: CASSIDLDEKLFF

D gene: NA
V gene: TRBV7-2
J gene: TRBJ2-3
CDR3 protein: CASSLGGNTDTQYF

D gene: TRBD2
V gene: TRBV7-2
J gene: TRBJ2-1
CDR3 protein: CASSFPTLAGDKGQFF

D gene: TRBD2
V gene: TRBV9
J gene: TRBJ2-3
CDR3 protein: CASSEGLARTDTQYF

D gene: NA
V gene: TRBV30
J gene: TRBJ2-2
CDR3 protein: CAWSEGNTGELFF

D gene: NA
V gene: TRBV9
J gene: TRBJ2-7
CDR3 protein: CASSPSGRLTYEQYF

D gene: TRBD2
V gene: TRBV29-1
J gene: TRBJ2-1
CDR3 protein: CSVSLPSGRDNEQFF

D gene: TRBD1
V gene: TRBV18
J gene: TRBJ2-3
CDR3 protein: CASSPYSSGTGPTDTQYF

D gene: NA
V gene: TRBV30
J gene: TRBJ1-2
CDR3 protein: CAWSVQADSSYGYTF

D gene: NA
V gene: TRBV11-1
J gene: TRBJ2-7
CDR3 protein: CASSFTDSYEQYF

D gene: NA
V gene: TRBV4-3
J gene: TRBJ2-7
CDR3 protein: CASSQDFERGAYEQYF

D gene: TRBD2
V gene: TRBV4-1
J gene: TRBJ2-5
CDR3 protein: CASSLGLKETQYF

D gene: NA
V gene: TRBV6-1
J gene: TRBJ1-4
CDR3 protein: CASTQTARHEKLFF

D gene: TRBD2
V gene: TRBV2
J gene: TRBJ2-1
CDR3 protein: CASSDATSVVYNEQFF